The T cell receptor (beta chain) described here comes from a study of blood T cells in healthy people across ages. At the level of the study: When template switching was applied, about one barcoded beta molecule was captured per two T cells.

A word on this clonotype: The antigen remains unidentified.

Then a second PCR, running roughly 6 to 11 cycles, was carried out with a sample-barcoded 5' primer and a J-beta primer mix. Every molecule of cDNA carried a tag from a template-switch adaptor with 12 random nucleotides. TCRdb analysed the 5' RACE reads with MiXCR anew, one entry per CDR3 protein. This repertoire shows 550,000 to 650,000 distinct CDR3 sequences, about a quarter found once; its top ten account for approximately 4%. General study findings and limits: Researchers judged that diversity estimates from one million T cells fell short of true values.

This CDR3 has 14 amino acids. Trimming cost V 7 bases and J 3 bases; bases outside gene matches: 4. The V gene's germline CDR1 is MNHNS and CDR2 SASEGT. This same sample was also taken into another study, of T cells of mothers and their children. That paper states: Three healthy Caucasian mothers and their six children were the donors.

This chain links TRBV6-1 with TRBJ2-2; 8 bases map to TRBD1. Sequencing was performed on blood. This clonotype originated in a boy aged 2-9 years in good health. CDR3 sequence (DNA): TGTGCCAGCAAGAGGGGACAGGACACCGGGGAGCTGTTTTTT. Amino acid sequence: CASKRGQDTGELFF.